The clone carrying this TCR beta chain was observed once. Its matching antigen is unknown. This record comes from a study of cytomegalovirus exposure and HLA in healthy donors. Findings and limits, study-wide: Associated with HLA alleles at 0.05 false discovery rate in a later analysis were 16,951 TCR beta sequences.

The study ran its PCR with 60 Vbeta and 13 Jbeta primers. Method: immunoSEQ multiplex PCR; TCRdb's copy keeps in-frame clones and lacks some. Of 95,000 to 110,000 clones listed, approximately 66% are singletons. The origin of this receptor is a woman between 45 and 65 years old in good health and CMV-seronegative. Sample: PBMCs.

The chain's CDR3 is CASSLGDRDISGTYEQYF. CDR3 nucleotide sequence: TGTGCCAGCAGCTTGGGTGACAGGGATATTAGCGGAACCTACGAGCAGTACTTC. V gene TRBV5-4 combines with J gene TRBJ2-7, with D tentatively TRBD1 (7 bases). CDR1 is SGHNT and CDR2 is YYREEE in the germline V gene (reference sequence). V was shortened by 0 bases and J by 2 bases, with 21 bases between the two germline ends. The CDR3 has 18 residues.